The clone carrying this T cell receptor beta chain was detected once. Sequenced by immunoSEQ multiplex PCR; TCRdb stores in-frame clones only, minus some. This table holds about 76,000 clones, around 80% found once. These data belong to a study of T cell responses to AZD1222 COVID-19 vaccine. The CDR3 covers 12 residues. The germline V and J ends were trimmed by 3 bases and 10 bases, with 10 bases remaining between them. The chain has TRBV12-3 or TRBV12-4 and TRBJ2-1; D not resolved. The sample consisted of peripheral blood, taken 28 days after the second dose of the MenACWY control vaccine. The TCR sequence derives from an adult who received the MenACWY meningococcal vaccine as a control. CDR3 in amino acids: CASSFRRMEQFF. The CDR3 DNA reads TGTGCCAGCAGTTTTAGGCGGATGGAGCAGTTCTTC.